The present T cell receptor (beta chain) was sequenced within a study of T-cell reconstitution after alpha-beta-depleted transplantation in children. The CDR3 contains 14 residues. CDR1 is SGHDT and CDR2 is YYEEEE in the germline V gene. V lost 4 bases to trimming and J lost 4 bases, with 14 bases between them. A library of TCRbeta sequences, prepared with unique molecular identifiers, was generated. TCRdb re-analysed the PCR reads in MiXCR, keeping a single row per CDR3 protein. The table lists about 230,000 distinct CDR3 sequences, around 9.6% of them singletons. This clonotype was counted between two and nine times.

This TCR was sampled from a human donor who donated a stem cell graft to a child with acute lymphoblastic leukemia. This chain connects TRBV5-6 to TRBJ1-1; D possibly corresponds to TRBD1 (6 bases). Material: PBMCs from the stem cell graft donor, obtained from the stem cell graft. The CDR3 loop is CASSAETGGTEAFF. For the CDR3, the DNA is TGTGCCAGCAGCGCAGAGACAGGCGGCACTGAAGCTTTCTTT.